This T cell receptor beta chain was found in a study of cytomegalovirus exposure and HLA in healthy donors listed by TCRdb under 2017. Notes on the research overall: According to an earlier analysis of several hundred of the donors, roughly 180 million T cells yielded 90 million to 130 million unique TCR beta sequences and 276 Gb of sequence data. An early release that covered 500 to 800 HLA-typed donors contained around 330 gigabases of sequencing data and tens of millions of unique TCR sequences. Of the roughly 420 genotyped donors, roughly 80% were placed in the genetic ancestry cluster associated with self-reported Caucasian donors. The aim of the study was to test whether cataloging public T cell receptors could identify signatures of past pathogen exposure. The T cell repertoires of under 700 subjects were profiled by immunosequencing and related to cytomegalovirus serostatus. Besides the first cohort of 666 subjects, a separate validation cohort made up of about 120 different subjects was used. The study combined high-throughput TCR immunosequencing, statistical association of individual TCRs with disease status, and machine learning to predict cytomegalovirus infection status. In a later analysis, previously published TCR beta repertoires from 550 to 700 donors were re-analyzed and high-resolution HLA genotyping was added so that TCR occurrence patterns could be studied. The later analysis used no new phenotypic data to find candidate immune exposures, relying instead on TCR beta sequences and their occurrence across donors. In an earlier analysis of 587 of the donors, high-throughput TCR beta sequencing was used to judge whether each TCR beta V gene segment behaved as functional or pseudogenic. Donor age, sex, ethnicity and CMV serostatus were compiled together with the repertoire data. A later genetic analysis used genome-wide SNP genotypes for about 65% of the roughly 700 donors, treating that subset as a discovery cohort. Every discovery cohort repertoire had been produced on one sequencing platform. HLA typing covered class I and class II loci at four-digit resolution. The number of typed donors differed by locus: roughly 620-640 for A, B, C, DRB1 and DQB1; about 520 for DQA1; 600 to 610 for DPA1; and roughly 450 for DPB1. Several DR-DQ haplotypes were treated as single units for association and clustering because of strong linkage in the cohort. Across some 400 genotyped donors of the cohort, an average of approximately 220,000 unique TCR beta nucleotide sequences per donor were sequenced, and roughly a sixth of those sequences were non-productive.

This clone has only a few counts. Its antigen is unknown. Base qualities are missing; no much larger clone stands one base away. The cohort comprised around 690 healthy bone marrow donors. Cohort members were all nominally healthy when sampled, although unrecorded immune exposures were likely present. The donor was CMV seronegative and was included in the group of hundreds of seronegative cohort members. Every donor gave a peripheral blood sample, and the peripheral blood mononuclear cells from that sample were used for TCR beta sequencing. Genomic DNA was extracted from the blood cell samples with the Qiagen DNeasy Blood Extraction Kit. General findings and caveats noted by the study authors: Correlated functional status among segregating V segments might be attributable to linkage disequilibrium, but an unknown experimental factor could not be ruled out. Because HLA typing was unavailable for some donors at each locus, only the typed subset was used in association tests. In both the original and validation cohorts, the classifier was reported to diagnose cytomegalovirus status with high specificity and sensitivity. Most TCR sequences were seen in very few donors, while some public TCRs were found in many individuals. A later genetic analysis associated a missense DCLRE1C variant with V-gene and J-gene trimming of TCR beta chains, and an independent cohort replicated the association. According to the authors, the approach could potentially be generalized to other disease states and immunological phenotypes. The study gave a list of 150 to 200 TCR beta chains associated with cytomegalovirus. In a later analysis, the rate of TCR association differed among HLA loci, with DRB1 alleles having the most associated TCRs and HLA-C alleles having the fewest. In this cohort, only TCR beta chains were sequenced, and detectable features were limited by the absence of alpha or paired-chain data. In vitro tests confirmed that three of the cytomegalovirus-associated TCR beta chains recognize cytomegalovirus antigens. Roughly uniform sequencing depth across donors was assumed in presence/absence analyses, although this assumption may not hold. In a later analysis, about 16,000 TCR beta sequences were associated with specific HLA alleles at a false discovery rate of 0.05. A later analysis found that most CMV-associated TCR beta chains appeared HLA-restricted, with HLA associations seemingly driven largely by CMV exposure. In an earlier analysis of over 550 of the donors, most TCR beta V segments were observed in productive rearrangements about 87% or about 30% of the time, broadly matching IMGT annotations. When HLA alleles, especially DR and DQ, strongly co-occurred, TCR associations were difficult to assign to individual alleles. Because counts were too low, about 18 rarely observed V segments, including chromosome 9 orphons, were excluded from the earlier analysis of about 500 of the donors. A further reported finding was that TCR beta sequences accurately predicted the HLA-A and HLA-B alleles for most subjects in the first cohort. Because the 87-base-pair reads could not distinguish some IMGT-functional V segments, including TRBV6-2 and TRBV6-3, those segments were excluded. Several of the top co-occurrence clusters appeared to be linked to parvovirus B19, influenza, CMV and Epstein-Barr virus, according to a later analysis. A later genetic analysis reported fewer N-insertions in productive TCRs among donors in an Asian-associated ancestry cluster than the approximately 700-donor mean. A later analysis found that HLA-associated TCR beta chains were more clonally expanded and had lower generation probabilities than equally common non-associated chains. The sequencing pipeline was judged likely to have produced a cluster of highly shared sequence variants as a technical artifact. The only immune exposure information available for the cohort was CMV serostatus.

The CDR3 holds 12 amino acids from the cysteine to the phenylalanine. Kept here is only the CDR3 DNA, which spans 36 bases and is read in frame from base 1. V is reduced by 4 bases and J by 5 bases, leaving a spacing of 8 bases between them. CDR1 is given as SGHDN and CDR2 as FVKESK, both from the germline V gene. Libraries were made using the immunoSEQ multiplex PCR assay. A mixture of 60 forward primers for TCR Vbeta segments and 13 reverse primers for TCR Jbeta segments was used in the multiplex PCR. Amplification of the CDR3 region of rearranged TCR beta genes was performed with a multiplex PCR assay on genomic DNA. On the Illumina HiSeq System, the amplified TCR beta libraries were sequenced as 87-base-pair reads. The authors processed their data as follows. A later analysis counted approximately 76 million unique TCR beta chains across the 550 to 700 repertoires, and around 9.9 million of these chains were shared by at least two donors. A nearest-neighbor algorithm error-corrected the raw reads and collapsed the reads into unique sequences, merging closely related sequences to remove PCR and sequencing errors. Alignment of CDR3 sequences to IMGT reference sequences was used to assign V, D and J gene segments. For a sequence to be retained, at least a six-nucleotide match to both a V gene segment and a J gene segment was required. Rearrangements were classified as productive when the CDR3 lacked stop codons and remained in frame with V and J, and all other rearrangements were classified as non-productive. Following IMGT convention, CDR3 was defined as the stretch from the second conserved V-encoded cysteine up to the conserved J-encoded phenylalanine. Sequences without an unambiguous match to a single V gene segment were excluded from the earlier analysis of several hundred of the donors. In an earlier analysis of approximately 590 of the donors, V segments were called functional above 56.7% productive rearrangements and were called segregating when the between-donor standard deviation exceeded 5%. To diagnose cytomegalovirus status from the catalog of TCR beta chain sequences, a statistical classification framework was built. In a later analysis, V and J genes were assigned by comparing TCR nucleotide sequences against IMGT/GENE-DB human TR gene sequences. A later analysis assigned CDR3 sequences and most-parsimonious VDJ recombination scenarios with the TCRdist pipeline. In a later analysis, each TCR beta chain was defined by its CDR3 amino acid sequence together with its V-gene family, and reads without a unique V-gene family were excluded. As a way to deal with suspected cross-contamination and a sequencing artifact, a later analysis dropped approximately 570 nucleotide sequences that were highly shared and had low generation probability. A later analysis calculated a clonal expansion index for each public chain from normalized within-repertoire ranks of inferred template counts. Generation probabilities in a later analysis came from a VDJ recombination model fitted to out-of-frame rearrangements, and those results were checked against IGoR. Hypergeometric tests were used in a later analysis to score TCR-TCR, TCR-HLA and TCR-CMV co-occurrence, with a repertoire-size bias correction applied to the TCR pairs. To estimate false discovery rates, a later analysis permuted the HLA or CMV assignments 20 times. A later analysis grouped co-occurring TCRs with DBSCAN, adding TCRdist sequence similarity when clustering within HLA-allele-positive subsets. Co-occurrence clustering excluded repertoires with fewer than 30,000 or more than 120,000 public chains, plus five with anomalous nucleotide sharing. TCRdb took over this immuneACCESS table, retaining in-frame rearrangements with V and J assigned. Such tables are incomplete; in checked studies, under half of the missing clones stem from an unresolved V gene, and the remainder is unexplained. V and J calls and clone size follow that table, whereas D and trimming were derived from the DNA. In this sample the table shows around 130,000 clones, around 81% of which occur a single time. Of the sample, less than 2.5% is held by the ten largest clones.

Recombination joined TRBV14 with TRBJ1-1, with a weak D call of TRBD1 (6 bases match). This TCR was sampled from a woman aged 40 to 49 in good health and CMV-seronegative. Sequencing input: PBMCs. Here is the DNA: TGTGCCAGCAGCCCAGGGGTTACTGAAGCTTTCTTT. Translation gives CASSPGVTEAFF.